These T cell receptor beta chains were read from a single sample in a study of blood T cell repertoires in COVID-19. TCRdb's copy holds only in-frame clones and misses some; the assay was immunoSEQ multiplex PCR. Of 300,000 or so clones listed, roughly nine tenths are singletons. The material sequenced was PBMCs or T cells enriched from blood (not recorded which). The receptors derive from a woman between 45 and 65 years old who had been exposed to COVID-19. The CDR3 runs from the conserved cysteine through the conserved F or W. D genes are given only for firm matches. The size entry is marked missing in some rows and otherwise reads once, few, many or a size class.

V: TRBV6-5; J: TRBJ1-4; D: TRBD1; size: NA; CDR3: CASSPGQATNEKLFF; DNA: TGTGCCAGCAGTCCCGGACAGGCGACTAATGAAAAACTGTTTTTT
V: TRBV7-8; J: TRBJ1-4; D: NA; size: NA; CDR3: CASSLGYGQKNEKLFF; DNA: TGTGCCAGCAGCTTAGGGTACGGACAGAAAAATGAAAAACTGTTTTTT
V: TRBV12-3/TRBV12-4; J: TRBJ2-7; D: NA; size: NA; CDR3: CASAFNEQYF; DNA: TGTGCCAGCGCGTTCAACGAGCAGTACTTC
V: TRBV4-1; J: TRBJ2-7; D: TRBD1; size: NA; CDR3: CASSRGQGATYEQYF; DNA: TGCGCCAGCAGCCGGGGACAGGGGGCGACCTACGAGCAGTACTTC
V: TRBV19; J: TRBJ1-3; D: TRBD1; size: NA; CDR3: CASSTTGVGNTIYF; DNA: TGTGCCAGTAGTACGACAGGGGTCGGAAACACCATATATTTT
V: TRBV27; J: TRBJ2-6; D: NA; size: NA; CDR3: CASSRAGKSSGANVLTF; DNA: TGTGCCAGCAGTCGGGCGGGAAAAAGCTCTGGGGCCAACGTCCTGACTTTC
V: TRBV6-4; J: TRBJ2-3; D: TRBD2; size: NA; CDR3: CASSDLTGGAPDTQYF; DNA: TGTGCCAGCAGTGACTTGACGGGGGGGGCGCCAGATACGCAGTATTTT
V: TRBV4-2; J: TRBJ1-6; D: NA; size: NA; CDR3: CASSQELDSPLHF; DNA: TGTGCCAGCAGCCAAGAGTTAGATTCACCCCTCCACTTT
V: TRBV28; J: TRBJ1-1; D: NA; size: NA; CDR3: CASSRATEAFF; DNA: TGTGCCAGCAGCAGGGCCACTGAAGCTTTCTTT
V: TRBV19; J: TRBJ2-7; D: NA; size: NA; CDR3: CASSFGTHYEQYF; DNA: TGTGCCAGTTCCTTCGGGACACATTACGAGCAGTACTTC
V: TRBV7-8; J: TRBJ2-3; D: TRBD1; size: NA; CDR3: CASSSAGGADTQYF; DNA: TGTGCCAGCAGCTCCGCAGGGGGCGCAGATACGCAGTATTTT
V: TRBV3-1/TRBV3-2; J: TRBJ2-1; D: NA; size: NA; CDR3: CASSPGSTYNEQFF; DNA: TGTGCCAGCAGCCCAGGGTCCACCTACAATGAGCAGTTCTTC
V: TRBV18; J: TRBJ1-2; D: TRBD1; size: NA; CDR3: CASSPGQGNAYGYTF; DNA: TGTGCCAGCTCACCAGGACAGGGGAACGCCTATGGCTACACCTTC
V: TRBV9; J: TRBJ2-3; D: NA; size: NA; CDR3: CASSATYTDTQYF; DNA: TGTGCCAGCAGCGCGACTTACACAGATACGCAGTATTTT
V: TRBV10-3; J: TRBJ2-3; D: NA; size: NA; CDR3: CAILDRGSTDTQYF; DNA: TGTGCCATCTTAGACCGGGGTAGCACAGATACGCAGTATTTT
V: TRBV5-1; J: TRBJ1-5; D: TRBD1; size: NA; CDR3: CASSWAGTANQPQHF; DNA: TGCGCCAGCAGCTGGGCCGGGACAGCTAATCAGCCCCAGCATTTT
V: TRBV18; J: TRBJ2-6; D: NA; size: NA; CDR3: CASSPPSPGANVLTF; DNA: TGTGCCAGCTCACCACCGTCTCCTGGGGCCAACGTCCTGACTTTC
V: TRBV5-8; J: TRBJ2-7; D: TRBD1; size: NA; CDR3: CASGRNRGSLYPYEQYF; DNA: TGTGCCAGTGGAAGGAACAGGGGCTCCTTATATCCCTACGAGCAGTACTTC
V: TRBV7-9; J: TRBJ2-3; D: TRBD1; size: NA; CDR3: CASSAGTGRTDTQYF; DNA: TGTGCCAGCAGCGCTGGGACAGGGAGAACAGATACGCAGTATTTT
V: TRBV5-1; J: TRBJ2-7; D: NA; size: NA; CDR3: CASSLSFSEQYF; DNA: TGCGCCAGCAGCTTAAGCTTTTCCGAGCAGTACTTC
V: TRBV4-1; J: TRBJ2-3; D: NA; size: NA; CDR3: CASSRPGGAQYF; DNA: TGCGCCAGCAGCCGCCCTGGCGGGGCGCAGTATTTT
V: TRBV13; J: TRBJ1-1; D: TRBD1; size: NA; CDR3: CASSSIDRGSEAFF; DNA: TGTGCCAGCAGCTCGATAGACAGGGGATCTGAAGCTTTCTTT
V: TRBV9; J: TRBJ2-7; D: NA; size: NA; CDR3: CASSVAIGSHEQYF; DNA: TGTGCCAGCAGCGTAGCTATCGGGTCCCACGAGCAGTACTTC
V: TRBV27; J: TRBJ2-7; D: NA; size: few; CDR3: CASSLGGQGYYEQYF; DNA: TGTGCCAGCAGTTTAGGGGGACAAGGGTACTACGAGCAGTACTTC
V: TRBV4-2; J: TRBJ1-2; D: NA; size: once; CDR3: CASSQDVNYGYTF; DNA: TGTGCCAGCAGCCAAGATGTAAACTATGGCTACACCTTC
V: TRBV21-1; J: TRBJ2-1; D: NA; size: NA; CDR3: CASSNVGTGSSYNEQFF; DNA: NA
V: TRBV2; J: TRBJ1-2; D: TRBD1; size: NA; CDR3: CATVTGTGFRDGYTF; DNA: TGTGCCACGGTAACCGGGACAGGGTTTCGAGATGGCTACACCTTC
V: TRBV5-1; J: TRBJ2-2; D: NA; size: NA; CDR3: CASSLGVRDPNTGELFF; DNA: TGCGCCAGCAGCTTGGGCGTGCGGGATCCGAACACCGGGGAGCTGTTTTTT
V: TRBV4-1; J: TRBJ2-1; D: TRBD1; size: NA; CDR3: CASSRVRDRGYNEQFF; DNA: TGCGCCAGCAGCCGAGTCCGGGACAGGGGTTACAATGAGCAGTTCTTC
V: TRBV3-1/TRBV3-2; J: TRBJ2-5; D: TRBD2; size: once; CDR3: CASSHRSGRGGGETQYF; DNA: TGTGCCAGCAGCCACCGAAGTGGGCGGGGGGGCGGAGAGACCCAGTACTTC
V: TRBV19; J: TRBJ2-5; D: TRBD1; size: NA; CDR3: CASSKGVSTGGRETQYF; DNA: TGTGCCAGTAGTAAAGGCGTCAGTACAGGGGGTAGGGAGACCCAGTACTTC
V: TRBV4-1; J: TRBJ2-3; D: NA; size: NA; CDR3: CASARQFLTDTQYF; DNA: TGCGCCAGCGCACGACAGTTCCTCACAGATACGCAGTATTTT
V: TRBV12-3/TRBV12-4; J: TRBJ1-2; D: NA; size: NA; CDR3: CASSPTGSYGYTF; DNA: TGTGCCAGCAGTCCAACAGGGAGCTATGGCTACACCTTC
V: TRBV6-2/TRBV6-3; J: TRBJ2-7; D: NA; size: NA; CDR3: CASSYRRDSYEQYF; DNA: TGTGCCAGCAGTTACCGACGGGACTCCTACGAGCAGTACTTC
V: TRBV13; J: TRBJ2-7; D: NA; size: NA; CDR3: CASSLGLGVYEQYF; DNA: TGTGCCAGCAGCTTGGGGTTAGGGGTCTACGAGCAGTACTTC
V: TRBV14; J: TRBJ2-3; D: NA; size: NA; CDR3: CASSQERRGTDTQYF; DNA: TGTGCCAGCAGCCAAGAACGGAGGGGCACAGATACGCAGTATTTT
V: TRBV28; J: TRBJ2-7; D: NA; size: NA; CDR3: CASALTDYEQYF; DNA: TGTGCCAGCGCTTTGACAGACTACGAGCAGTACTTC
V: TRBV15; J: TRBJ2-1; D: NA; size: NA; CDR3: CATSRDQSQGGNEQFF; DNA: TGTGCCACCAGCAGAGATCAGTCCCAGGGAGGCAATGAGCAGTTCTTC
V: TRBV29-1; J: TRBJ1-1; D: NA; size: NA; CDR3: CSHQIWDGPGDTEAFF; DNA: TGCAGCCACCAGATTTGGGACGGTCCGGGGGACACTGAAGCTTTCTTT
V: TRBV28; J: TRBJ1-5; D: TRBD1; size: NA; CDR3: CASRGTVNQPQHF; DNA: TGTGCCAGCAGGGGGACAGTCAATCAGCCCCAGCATTTT
V: TRBV9; J: TRBJ1-2; D: NA; size: NA; CDR3: CASTPGGSGLKPGYTF; DNA: TGTGCCAGCACCCCCGGTGGCTCAGGGTTAAAGCCTGGCTACACCTTC
V: TRBV5-1; J: TRBJ2-1; D: TRBD2; size: once; CDR3: CASSPAGLADYNEQFF; DNA: TGCGCCAGCAGCCCGGCGGGACTAGCGGACTACAATGAGCAGTTCTTC
V: TRBV7-2; J: TRBJ2-7; D: NA; size: once; CDR3: CASSLGPNNYEQYF; DNA: TGTGCCAGCAGCTTAGGGCCAAACAACTACGAGCAGTACTTC
V: TRBV19; J: TRBJ2-2; D: NA; size: once; CDR3: CASSIPGREVTGELFF; DNA: TGTGCCAGTAGTATACCTGGCAGGGAGGTCACCGGGGAGCTGTTTTTT